The 30 T cell receptor beta chains below come from one sample, sequenced in a study of blood T cell repertoires in COVID-19. Sequencing used immunoSEQ multiplex PCR; TCRdb keeps in-frame clones, though not all of them. Here the sample spans about 330,000 clones, roughly 86% being singletons. The source material was PBMCs or T cells enriched from blood (not recorded which). The origin of the receptors is a woman in her thirties who had recovered from COVID-19.

The chain employs TRBV5-1 and TRBJ1-2; D is ambiguous. The CDR3 length is 17 residues. Germline CDR1 and CDR2: SGHRS and YFSETQ. The V end was cut by 4 bases, the J end by 4 bases, with 23 bases between. In DNA form, the CDR3 reads TGCGCCAGCAGCCCGATCGAGTTCCGGGGATCACTCTATGGCTACACCTTC. Translation: CASSPIEFRGSLYGYTF.

This clone was seen a single time. The CDR3 loop is CASSVEGQGIQYF. CDR3 bases: TGTGCCAGCAGCGTAGAGGGGCAGGGCATTCAGTACTTC. The genes are TRBV9 and TRBJ2-4; maybe TRBD1 (5 bases). The germline gives CDR1 SGDLS, CDR2 YYNGEE. V was pared by 0 bases and J by 9 bases, with 10 bases between. The CDR3 totals 13 residues.

The chain uses TRBV6-5 and TRBJ1-6; 9 nucleotides line up with TRBD1. With V trimmed by 8 bases and J by 10 bases, 12 bases remained unmatched. Per the germline V gene, CDR1 is MNHEY and CDR2 is SVGAGI. The CDR3 has 15 residues. This CDR3 is CASSRGTGFRSPLHF. The DNA of the CDR3 is TGTGCCAGCTCTCGCGGGACAGGGTTCAGATCACCCCTCCACTTT.

The gene calls are TRBV18 and TRBJ2-2, with 7 positions matching TRBD1. This CDR3 is built from 15 residues. CDR1 and CDR2 (germline): KGHSH, LQKENI. J was trimmed by 7 bases and V by 1 base; bases with no gene match: 6. The CDR3 spells CASSPQSQGHGELFF. DNA of the CDR3: TGTGCCAGCTCACCACAGTCACAGGGGCACGGGGAGCTGTTTTTT.

The chain joins TRBV5-1 to TRBJ2-7, with TRBD1 matching over 8 bases. There are 13 residues in the CDR3. The trim removed 4 bases at V and 9 bases at J, leaving 9 bases unmatched. CDR1 is SGHRS and CDR2 is YFSETQ in the germline V gene. The CDR3 loop reads CASSPGGNVRQYF. The DNA of the CDR3 is TGCGCCAGCAGCCCAGGGGGCAATGTGAGGCAGTACTTC.

V and J are TRBV5-1 and TRBJ2-7, with 8 positions matching TRBD2. The CDR3 totals 15 residues. From germline, CDR1 is SGHRS and CDR2 YFSETQ. The V and J ends lost 1 base and 2 bases, in that order; junction bases with no gene match: 5. CDR3 coding DNA: TGCGCCAGCAGCTTGTCGGGAGGGTCAACCTACGAGCAGTACTTC. The encoded protein is CASSLSGGSTYEQYF. The full variable domain, completed using reference TRBV5-1 and TRBJ2-7, is KAGVTQTPRYLIKTRGQQVTLSCSPISGHRSVSWYQQTPGQGLQFLFEYFSETQRNKGNFPGRFSGRQFSNSRSEMNVSTLELGDSALYLCASSLSGGSTYEQYFGPGTRLTVT.

The rearrangement links TRBV6-6 to TRBJ1-6, with 9 bases identical to TRBD1. CDR3 size: 14 residues. Germline V gene data show CDR1 as MNHNY and CDR2 as SVGAGI (reference sequence). With V trimmed by 5 bases and J by 6 bases, 2 bases remained unmatched. CDR3 amino acids: CASSTGGSNSPLHF. Written as DNA, the CDR3 is TGTGCCAGCAGTACAGGGGGCAGTAATTCACCCCTCCACTTT.

The rearrangement uses TRBV6-5 and TRBJ1-5; no clear D gene. Trimming shortened V by 6 bases and J by 6 bases, and 12 bases separated the two germline ends. The length of the CDR3 is 13 residues. Germline assignment: CDR1 MNHEY and CDR2 SVGAGI. The CDR3 is CASREGYSQPQHF. The CDR3 nucleotides are TGTGCCAGCAGAGAGGGATATAGTCAGCCCCAGCATTTT.

This clone was observed a handful of times. This sequence joins TRBV15 and TRBJ1-1; D is unclear. The germline V and J ends were trimmed by 1 base and 12 bases, with 6 bases remaining between them. Germline V gene lookup returns CDR1 LNHNV and CDR2 YYDKDF (reference sequence). This CDR3 region has 10 residues. CDR3 bases: TGTGCCACCAGCAGAGTCAGGACTTTCTTT. This gives the protein CATSRVRTFF.

The J gene is TRBJ2-2, the V gene TRBV10-3; D not resolved. With 1 base removed from V and 6 bases from J, the gap between germline ends came to 12 bases. CDR1 and CDR2 from the germline V gene are ENHRY and SYGVKD. The length of the CDR3 is 15 residues. The CDR3 DNA is TGTGCCATCAGTGAGTTTGAAGTGTCGGCCGGGGAGCTGTTTTTT. Translation: CAISEFEVSAGELFF.

A single count supports this clone. The gene calls are TRBV5-1 and TRBJ2-3; 8 bases line up with TRBD1. The junction had 8 bases not matched to a gene; V was cut back by 1 base and J by 7 bases. Germline-derived CDR1 and CDR2 are SGHRS and YFSETQ. The CDR3 consists of 15 residues. In nucleotides, the CDR3 is TGCGCCAGCAGCTTGAGGCAGGGGGCTTTGAATACGCAGTATTTT. It yields the protein CASSLRQGALNTQYF.

This rearrangement joins TRBV5-6 to TRBJ1-1, with D perhaps TRBD1 (5 bases). CDR3 length: 14 residues. V shed 5 bases and J shed 6 bases, with 17 bases lying between them. Germline V gene lookup returns CDR1 SGHDT and CDR2 YYEEEE. The CDR3 DNA is TGTGCCAGCAGTCCCCCGTGGGGGGACGCTGAAGCTTTCTTT. It translates to CASSPPWGDAEAFF.

The V and J genes are TRBV6-5 and TRBJ2-2; D not certain. V was shortened by 8 bases and J by 2 bases, with 6 bases between the two germline ends. Germline V lookup: CDR1 MNHEY, CDR2 SVGAGI. The CDR3 is made up of 12 amino acids. The CDR3 DNA reads as TGTGCCAGCGCACTAAACACCGGGGAGCTGTTTTTT. Translating gives CASALNTGELFF.

This clone has only one observation. The rearrangement uses TRBV2 and TRBJ2-2; D is unclear. V was shortened by 8 bases and J by 9 bases, with 7 bases between the two germline ends. Germline CDR1 SNHLY, CDR2 FYNNEI. The CDR3 runs 10 residues. CDR3 coding DNA: TGTGCCAGCGGGCAGAGGGAGCTGTTTTTT. It codes for CASGQRELFF. The full variable domain, in which reference TRBV2 and TRBJ2-2 provide the parts outside the CDR3, is EPEVTQTPSHQVTQMGQEVILRCVPISNHLYFYWYRQILGQKVEFLVSFYNNEISEKSEIFDDQFSVERPDGSNFTLKIRSTKLEDSAMYFCASGQRELFFGEGSRLTVL.

The chain combines TRBV5-1 with TRBJ2-3; D not resolved. The CDR3 runs 15 residues. The germline V gene has CDR1 SGHRS and CDR2 YFSETQ. Trimming stripped 3 bases from V and 0 bases from J, with 11 bases between. CDR3 sequence: CASSSRETSTDTQYF. The CDR3 coding sequence is TGCGCCAGCAGCTCGAGAGAAACTAGCACAGATACGCAGTATTTT.

With regard to this clone: At one end, the junction sequence differs from germline, possibly due to a read error. The rearrangement uses TRBV2 and TRBJ1-2, with TRBD1 as a possible D gene (5 bases). The CDR3 loop spans 13 amino acids. Germline V gives CDR1 SNHLY, CDR2 FYNNEI. In nucleotides, the CDR3 is TGTGCCAGCAGTTCGGACACTCCCCGGGGGTCCCGCTTC. The encoded protein is CASSSDTPRGSRF.

The chain carries TRBV2 and TRBJ2-3; 11 nucleotides line up with TRBD2. There are 17 residues in the CDR3. Unmatched junction bases numbered 10, after V lost 6 bases and J lost 2 bases. The V gene's germline CDR1 is SNHLY and CDR2 FYNNEI. The CDR3 DNA reads TGTGCCAGCAGGGAAAGAGTGGGACTAGCGGTCACAGATACGCAGTATTTT. Amino acids: CASRERVGLAVTDTQYF.

This rearrangement joins TRBV2 to TRBJ1-2; D unclear. This CDR3 has 11 amino acids. In germline, CDR1 is SNHLY, CDR2 FYNNEI. Trimming removed 4 bases from V and 8 bases from J, with 8 bases in between. DNA for the CDR3: TGTGCCAGCAGTGTGGATAGCGGCTACACCTTC. Its protein product is CASSVDSGYTF.

Only one count was recorded for this clone. The same CDR3 arises from other DNA sequences in this sample as well. The chain is built from TRBV2 and TRBJ2-7, with TRBD2 as a possible D gene (6 bases). Germline V gene lookup returns CDR1 SNHLY and CDR2 FYNNEI. With 1 base removed from V and 4 bases from J, the gap between germline ends came to 8 bases. The CDR3 sequence is 13 residues long. The CDR3 reads CASSEGGTYEQYF. The CDR3 region has the DNA TGTGCCAGCAGTGAAGGCGGGACGTACGAGCAGTACTTC.

This clone was seen only a few times. The chain combines TRBV5-1 with TRBJ1-2, with 8 bases that match TRBD1. Per germline, CDR1 SGHRS and CDR2 YFSETQ. With V trimmed by 4 bases and J by 5 bases, 4 bases remained unmatched. There are 13 residues in the CDR3. This CDR3 is CASSVDREYGYTF. The CDR3 nucleotides are TGCGCCAGCAGCGTGGACAGGGAGTATGGCTACACCTTC.

V gene TRBV6-1 combines with J gene TRBJ1-5; D is undetermined. Trimming shortened V by 2 bases and J by 6 bases, and 5 bases separated the two germline ends. CDR3 size: 12 residues. Germline assignment: CDR1 MNHNS and CDR2 SASEGT. CDR3 nucleotides: TGTGCCAGCAGTGAACGGGGTCAGCCCCAGCATTTT. This gives the protein CASSERGQPQHF.

This clone occurred a few times. The chain recombines TRBV12-3 or TRBV12-4 with TRBJ1-1; D is ambiguous. The CDR3 loop spans 12 amino acids. V lost 5 bases and J lost 11, with 15 bases in between. The CDR3 DNA reads as TGTGCCAGCAGTGCCCAGGACTCGGGGGCTTTCTTT. Translation gives CASSAQDSGAFF.

The chain joins TRBV7-3 to TRBJ1-1; tentative D call: TRBD1 (5 bases). V lost 0 bases, J lost 1 base, and 9 bases lay in between. CDR3 size: 15 residues. Germline V gene lookup returns CDR1 SGHTA and CDR2 FQGTGA. The CDR3 DNA sequence: TGTGCCAGCAGCTTAACCCGAGGACAGAACACTGAAGCTTTCTTT. It encodes CASSLTRGQNTEAFF.

The chain links TRBV5-1 to TRBJ1-1; D call uncertain. The ends were cut back, 7 bases at V and 0 bases at J, with 13 bases in the middle. CDR3 length: 14 amino acids. CDR1 is SGHRS, CDR2 YFSETQ, per germline. CDR3 sequence: CASGVGRMNTEAFF. CDR3 in DNA: TGCGCCAGCGGCGTTGGGCGTATGAACACTGAAGCTTTCTTT.

The chain carries TRBV3-1 (or the pseudogene TRBV3-2) and TRBJ1-1; unclear D gene. The CDR3 extends over 13 amino acids. Per the germline V gene, CDR1 is LGHDT and CDR2 is YNNKEL (reference sequence). Trimming shortened V by 2 bases and J by 5 bases, and 9 bases separated the two germline ends. The CDR3 reads CASSQNSGTEAFF. CDR3 DNA: TGTGCCAGCAGCCAAAACAGCGGAACTGAAGCTTTCTTT.

The chain employs TRBV10-1 and TRBJ1-5; D is perhaps TRBD1 (6 bases). The CDR3 runs 16 residues. Germline V CDR1 and CDR2: WNHNN, SYGVQD (reference sequence). Trimming took 6 bases from V and 2 from J, leaving 17 bases between them. In nucleotides, the CDR3 is TGCGCCAGCAGAGGATTTACAGGGTTAGGCAATCAGCCCCAGCATTTT. Translation: CASRGFTGLGNQPQHF.

This rearrangement joins TRBV30 to TRBJ1-1; 8 nucleotides match TRBD1. V lost 0 bases to trimming and J lost 4 bases; unmatched junction nucleotides: 4. This CDR3 has 14 residues. CDR1 is GTSNPN, CDR2 SVGIG, per germline (reference sequence). The CDR3: CAWSVQGGITEAFF. The CDR3 nucleotides are TGTGCCTGGAGTGTACAGGGGGGGATCACTGAAGCTTTCTTT.

This chain links TRBV2 with TRBJ2-3; possibly TRBD2 for D (5 bases). CDR3 length: 14 residues. Looked up from germline, CDR1 is SNHLY and CDR2 is FYNNEI. The V end lost 0 bases, the J end lost 6 bases, and 10 bases lay between the germline ends. The CDR3, as DNA: TGTGCCAGCAGTGAAGCGAGTGGGGAGGATACGCAGTATTTT. Its protein is CASSEASGEDTQYF.

In its sample, this clone was seen once. This rearrangement joins TRBV5-1 to TRBJ2-7; 9 positions agree with TRBD1. The CDR3 has 14 amino acids. CDR1 is SGHRS and CDR2 is YFSETQ in the germline V gene. V was pared by 0 bases and J by 5 bases, with 3 bases of the junction left unmatched. The CDR3 DNA reads as TGCGCCAGCAGCTTGGGACAGGGGGTCCACGAGCAGTACTTC. This encodes CASSLGQGVHEQYF.

This chain links TRBV29-1 with TRBJ2-1, with 7 bases aligning to TRBD2. This CDR3 comprises 14 residues. The ends lost 7 bases at V and 4 bases at J; junction bases unmatched: 10. From germline, CDR1 is SQVTM and CDR2 ANQGSEA. CDR3 region: CSACLTGGYNEQFF. DNA for the CDR3: TGCAGCGCCTGCCTTACGGGGGGATACAATGAGCAGTTCTTC.